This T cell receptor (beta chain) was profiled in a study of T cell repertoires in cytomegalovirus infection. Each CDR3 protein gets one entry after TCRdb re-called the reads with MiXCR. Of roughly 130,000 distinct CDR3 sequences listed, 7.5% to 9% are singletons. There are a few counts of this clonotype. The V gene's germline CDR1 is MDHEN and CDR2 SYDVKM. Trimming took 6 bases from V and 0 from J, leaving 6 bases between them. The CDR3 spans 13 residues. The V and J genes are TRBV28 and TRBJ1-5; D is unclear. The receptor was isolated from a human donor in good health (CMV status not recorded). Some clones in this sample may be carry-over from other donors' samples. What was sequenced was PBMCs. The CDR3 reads CASRGISNQPQHF. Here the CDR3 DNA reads TGTGCCAGCAGAGGGATTAGCAATCAGCCCCAGCATTTT.